These T cell receptor beta chains were read from a single sample in a study of pediatric ulcerative colitis. The data were produced by immunoSEQ multiplex PCR, yet TCRdb's version contains in-frame clones alone and is incomplete. The profile shows about 36,000 clones, approximately 82% of them singletons. The sample was blood. These receptors all come from a girl aged 5 to 17 with moderate ulcerative colitis. Each CDR3 is given with its conserved first and last residue. The D gene is left open where the match is weak. Not all rows give a size; the values are once, few, many and, for expanded clones, a class.

clone_size: -
d_call: -
j_call: TRBJ1-2
v_call: TRBV9
cdr3_nt: TGTGCCAGCAGTTATGACCTCGGACAGAGCGGCTACACCTTC
cdr3_aa: CASSYDLGQSGYTF

clone_size: -
d_call: TRBD1
j_call: TRBJ1-5
v_call: TRBV6-5
cdr3_nt: TGTGCCAGCAGTGCGCACAGGGGTAGCAATCAGCCCCAGCATTTT
cdr3_aa: CASSAHRGSNQPQHF

clone_size: -
d_call: -
j_call: TRBJ2-1
v_call: TRBV5-4
cdr3_nt: TGTGCCAGCAGCTTGGGCCTCCGGGACAGCCGGGGGAATGAGCAGTTCTTC
cdr3_aa: CASSLGLRDSRGNEQFF

clone_size: -
d_call: TRBD2
j_call: TRBJ2-3
v_call: TRBV29-1
cdr3_nt: TGCAGCGTTGAAGGAGGGGATAGCGGGGGGGCAGATACGCAGTATTTT
cdr3_aa: CSVEGGDSGGADTQYF

clone_size: once
d_call: -
j_call: TRBJ2-5
v_call: TRBV28
cdr3_nt: TGTGCCAGCAGTTTGTCCGGGGGCCACGAGACCCAGTACTTC
cdr3_aa: CASSLSGGHETQYF

clone_size: medium-sized
d_call: TRBD1
j_call: TRBJ1-5
v_call: TRBV5-1
cdr3_nt: TGCGCCAGCAGTCGGGAAGCAGGGGGGAATCAGCCCCAGCATTTT
cdr3_aa: CASSREAGGNQPQHF

clone_size: -
d_call: -
j_call: TRBJ2-3
v_call: TRBV2
cdr3_nt: TGTGCCAGCAGTTTACGGGAGCCCACCACAGATACGCAGTATTTT
cdr3_aa: CASSLREPTTDTQYF

clone_size: -
d_call: -
j_call: TRBJ1-4
v_call: TRBV10-3
cdr3_nt: TGTGCCATCGGGCAGGGCGCTGAAAAACTGTTTTTT
cdr3_aa: CAIGQGAEKLFF

clone_size: -
d_call: -
j_call: TRBJ1-5
v_call: TRBV6-5
cdr3_nt: TGTGCCAGCAGTGAAGGGGACGGCCATCAGCCCCAGCATTTT
cdr3_aa: CASSEGDGHQPQHF

clone_size: -
d_call: -
j_call: TRBJ1-2
v_call: TRBV6-5
cdr3_nt: TGTGCCAGCAGCTTGGGTTTGGGCTACACCTTC
cdr3_aa: CASSLGLGYTF

clone_size: -
d_call: -
j_call: TRBJ1-5
v_call: TRBV25-1
cdr3_nt: TGTGCCAGCAGTCCGACTACAGGGAGCAATCAGCCCCAGCATTTT
cdr3_aa: CASSPTTGSNQPQHF

clone_size: few
d_call: -
j_call: TRBJ2-1
v_call: TRBV27
cdr3_nt: TGTGCCAGCAGTTCGCAACTAGAAGTGGTATCCTACAATGAGCAGTTCTTC
cdr3_aa: CASSSQLEVVSYNEQFF

clone_size: -
d_call: TRBD1
j_call: TRBJ1-2
v_call: TRBV9
cdr3_nt: TGTGCCAGCAGCTTAGGCGGGACAGGGGACTATGGCTACACCTTC
cdr3_aa: CASSLGGTGDYGYTF

clone_size: -
d_call: -
j_call: TRBJ1-1
v_call: TRBV28
cdr3_nt: TGTGCCAGCAGTTTATTGGGGGTTGGAACTGAAGCTTTCTTT
cdr3_aa: CASSLLGVGTEAFF

clone_size: -
d_call: TRBD1
j_call: TRBJ2-2
v_call: TRBV19
cdr3_nt: TGTGCCAGTAGTATTTTACAGGGGGCTCTCGGGGAGCTGTTTTTT
cdr3_aa: CASSILQGALGELFF

clone_size: -
d_call: -
j_call: TRBJ2-6
v_call: TRBV28
cdr3_nt: TGTGCCAGCAGTAATTCCCCTGGGGCCAACGTCCTGACTTTC
cdr3_aa: CASSNSPGANVLTF

clone_size: -
d_call: -
j_call: TRBJ2-5
v_call: TRBV14
cdr3_nt: TGTGCCAGCAGCCTAATACTATCCCGGGACGTCGATGGGACCCAGTACTTC
cdr3_aa: CASSLILSRDVDGTQYF

clone_size: -
d_call: -
j_call: TRBJ1-4
v_call: TRBV18
cdr3_nt: TGTGCCAGCTCACCACGCCAAGACGAAAAACTGTTTTTT
cdr3_aa: CASSPRQDEKLFF

clone_size: -
d_call: TRBD2
j_call: TRBJ2-7
v_call: TRBV5-4
cdr3_nt: TGTGCCAGCAGCCTGGGCGGGGGGGACCGCTACGAGCAGTACTTC
cdr3_aa: CASSLGGGDRYEQYF

clone_size: -
d_call: -
j_call: TRBJ1-2
v_call: TRBV14
cdr3_nt: TGTGCCAGCAGCCAAGAAAGATTGCCGGGGAGGAAGGGCTACACCTTC
cdr3_aa: CASSQERLPGRKGYTF

clone_size: -
d_call: -
j_call: TRBJ1-2
v_call: TRBV4-1
cdr3_nt: TGCGCCAGCAGCCAAGTTAACTATGGCTACACCTTC
cdr3_aa: CASSQVNYGYTF

clone_size: -
d_call: TRBD2
j_call: TRBJ2-3
v_call: TRBV6-6
cdr3_nt: TGTGCCAGCAGCCGCTTTGGACTAGCCTTGACAGATACGCAGTATTTT
cdr3_aa: CASSRFGLALTDTQYF

clone_size: -
d_call: TRBD1
j_call: TRBJ1-4
v_call: TRBV19
cdr3_nt: TGTGCCAGTAGAACGGGACAGAGTTATAATGAAAAACTGTTTTTT
cdr3_aa: CASRTGQSYNEKLFF

clone_size: -
d_call: -
j_call: TRBJ2-7
v_call: TRBV6-1
cdr3_nt: TGTGCCAGCACCCTTATCGGGGCAGGGGCCTACGAGCAGTACTTC
cdr3_aa: CASTLIGAGAYEQYF

clone_size: -
d_call: TRBD1
j_call: TRBJ1-6
v_call: TRBV6-9
cdr3_nt: TGTGCCAGCAGTACCGGACAGGAAGACTATAATTCACCCCTCCACTTT
cdr3_aa: CASSTGQEDYNSPLHF

clone_size: -
d_call: -
j_call: TRBJ1-2
v_call: TRBV2
cdr3_nt: TGTGCCAGCAGTGAAGCGCCCCCAACCATTTTGAATGGCTACACCTTC
cdr3_aa: CASSEAPPTILNGYTF

clone_size: few
d_call: -
j_call: TRBJ2-3
v_call: TRBV7-9
cdr3_nt: TGTGCCAGCAGCCTTGGACAGAACACAGATACGCAGTATTTT
cdr3_aa: CASSLGQNTDTQYF

clone_size: -
d_call: -
j_call: TRBJ2-7
v_call: TRBV6-1
cdr3_nt: TGTGCCAGCAGCATGGACAACTTCTCCTACGAGCAGTACTTC
cdr3_aa: CASSMDNFSYEQYF

clone_size: -
d_call: TRBD1
j_call: TRBJ1-2
v_call: TRBV19
cdr3_nt: TGTGCCAGTGGCCGACAGGGGGTCTATGGCTACACCTTC
cdr3_aa: CASGRQGVYGYTF

clone_size: -
d_call: -
j_call: TRBJ2-7
v_call: TRBV19
cdr3_nt: TGTGCCAGTAGTCCCACCGGGACTGCGGACTACGAGCAGTACTTC
cdr3_aa: CASSPTGTADYEQYF

clone_size: -
d_call: TRBD2
j_call: TRBJ2-1
v_call: TRBV27
cdr3_nt: TGTGCCAGCAGCCCGGGACTAGCGGTCCCTAATGAGCAGTTCTTC
cdr3_aa: CASSPGLAVPNEQFF

clone_size: -
d_call: TRBD2
j_call: TRBJ2-2
v_call: TRBV5-6
cdr3_nt: TGTGCCAGCACCGATAGCGGGAGTATGAACACCGGGGAGCTGTTTTTT
cdr3_aa: CASTDSGSMNTGELFF

clone_size: -
d_call: TRBD2
j_call: TRBJ2-3
v_call: TRBV6-4
cdr3_nt: TGTGCCAGCAGTGAAGGCGGGGGGGCCCTGCCCACAGATACGCAGTATTTT
cdr3_aa: CASSEGGGALPTDTQYF

clone_size: few
d_call: -
j_call: TRBJ1-1
v_call: TRBV11-1
cdr3_nt: TGTGCCAGCAGCCCCGGGAACACTGAAGCTTTCTTT
cdr3_aa: CASSPGNTEAFF

clone_size: -
d_call: -
j_call: TRBJ2-1
v_call: TRBV27
cdr3_nt: TGTGCCAGCAGCCCGGTCGAGCGAGGTAATGAGCAGTTCTTC
cdr3_aa: CASSPVERGNEQFF

clone_size: -
d_call: -
j_call: TRBJ1-1
v_call: TRBV11-3
cdr3_nt: TGTGCCAGCAGCAAGGGCATGAACACTGAAGCTTTCTTT
cdr3_aa: CASSKGMNTEAFF

clone_size: -
d_call: -
j_call: TRBJ1-3
v_call: TRBV6-1
cdr3_nt: TGTGCCAGCAGTGAAATTGTCTCTGGAAACACCATATATTTT
cdr3_aa: CASSEIVSGNTIYF

clone_size: once
d_call: -
j_call: TRBJ2-7
v_call: TRBV18
cdr3_nt: TGTGCCAGCTCACCGACTTTTCAGGGTTACGAGCAGTACTTC
cdr3_aa: CASSPTFQGYEQYF

clone_size: -
d_call: -
j_call: TRBJ2-7
v_call: TRBV7-2
cdr3_nt: TGTGCCAGCAGCTTAGCAAGACAACCTTACGAGCAGTACTTC
cdr3_aa: CASSLARQPYEQYF

clone_size: -
d_call: -
j_call: TRBJ1-2
v_call: TRBV7-2
cdr3_nt: TGTGCCAGCAGCTTAGCCCGGACAACGGATGGCTACACCTTC
cdr3_aa: CASSLARTTDGYTF

clone_size: -
d_call: -
j_call: TRBJ1-5
v_call: TRBV2
cdr3_nt: TGTGCCAGCGCGGGATCCTCGAAAGGGCAGCCCCAGCATTTT
cdr3_aa: CASAGSSKGQPQHF

clone_size: -
d_call: TRBD1
j_call: TRBJ1-4
v_call: TRBV5-5
cdr3_nt: TGTGCCAGCAGCTTGCCCGGGACAGGGGGTAATGAAAAACTGTTTTTT
cdr3_aa: CASSLPGTGGNEKLFF

clone_size: -
d_call: -
j_call: TRBJ2-3
v_call: TRBV28
cdr3_nt: TGTGCCAGCACCAGGGGGAGCGGGAGTTTCACAGATACGCAGTATTTT
cdr3_aa: CASTRGSGSFTDTQYF

clone_size: -
d_call: -
j_call: TRBJ1-1
v_call: TRBV7-3
cdr3_nt: TGTGCCAGCAGCCTCGCCGGGGACACTGAAGCTTTCTTT
cdr3_aa: CASSLAGDTEAFF

clone_size: -
d_call: -
j_call: TRBJ1-1
v_call: TRBV6-5
cdr3_nt: TGTGCCAGCAGTTCCCACCGGGGCAGGGGTACTGAAGCTTTCTTT
cdr3_aa: CASSSHRGRGTEAFF